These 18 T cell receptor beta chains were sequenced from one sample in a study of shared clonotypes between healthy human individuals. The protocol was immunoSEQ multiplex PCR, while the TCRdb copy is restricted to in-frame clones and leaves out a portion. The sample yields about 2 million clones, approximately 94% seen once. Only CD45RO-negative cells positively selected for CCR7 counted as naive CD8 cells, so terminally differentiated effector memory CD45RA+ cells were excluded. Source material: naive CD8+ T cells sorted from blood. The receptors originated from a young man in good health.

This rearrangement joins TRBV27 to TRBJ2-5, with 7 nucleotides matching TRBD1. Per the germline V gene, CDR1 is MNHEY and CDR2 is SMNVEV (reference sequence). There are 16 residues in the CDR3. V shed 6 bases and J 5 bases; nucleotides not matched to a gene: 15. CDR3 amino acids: CASSQLETGFRETQYF. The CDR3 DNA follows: TGTGCCAGCAGCCAATTGGAGACAGGGTTCCGGGAGACCCAGTACTTC.

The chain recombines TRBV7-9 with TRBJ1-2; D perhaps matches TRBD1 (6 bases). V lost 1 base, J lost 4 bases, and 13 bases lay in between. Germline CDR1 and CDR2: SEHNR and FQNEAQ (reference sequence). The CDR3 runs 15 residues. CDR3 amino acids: CASSLEIAGVYGYTF. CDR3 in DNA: TGTGCCAGCAGCTTAGAAATAGCAGGGGTCTATGGCTACACCTTC.

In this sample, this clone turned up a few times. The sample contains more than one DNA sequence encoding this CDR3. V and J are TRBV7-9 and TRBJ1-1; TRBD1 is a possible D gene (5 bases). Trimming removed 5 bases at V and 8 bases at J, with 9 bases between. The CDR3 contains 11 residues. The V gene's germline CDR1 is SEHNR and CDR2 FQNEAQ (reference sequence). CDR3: CASSLGTEAFF. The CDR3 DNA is TGTGCCAGCAGCCTCGGGACCGAAGCTTTCTTT.

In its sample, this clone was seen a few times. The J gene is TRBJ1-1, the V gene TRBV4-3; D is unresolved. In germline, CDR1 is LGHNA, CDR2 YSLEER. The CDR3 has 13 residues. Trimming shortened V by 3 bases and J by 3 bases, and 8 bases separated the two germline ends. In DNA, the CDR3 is TGCGCCAGCAGCCATTTGGAGGACACTGAAGCTTTCTTT. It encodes CASSHLEDTEAFF.

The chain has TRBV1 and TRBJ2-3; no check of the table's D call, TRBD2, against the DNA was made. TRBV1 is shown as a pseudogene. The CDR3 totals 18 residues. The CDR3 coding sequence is TGCACCAGTTCTTTGGCGGGGCCTCGCCGGGTTGGGACAGATACGCAGTATTTT. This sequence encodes CTSSLAGPRRVGTDTQYF.

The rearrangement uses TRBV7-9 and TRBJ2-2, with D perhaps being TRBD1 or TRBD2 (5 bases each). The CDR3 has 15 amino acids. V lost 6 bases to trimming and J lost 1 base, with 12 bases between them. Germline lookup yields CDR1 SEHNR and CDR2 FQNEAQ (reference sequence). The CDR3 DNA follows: TGTGCCAGCAGTACCGGGACGGAGAACACCGGGGAGCTGTTTTTT. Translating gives CASSTGTENTGELFF. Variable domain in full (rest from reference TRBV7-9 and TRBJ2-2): DTGVSQNPRHKITKRGQNVTFRCDPISEHNRLYWYRQTLGQGPEFLTYFQNEAQLEKSRLLSDRFSAERPKGSFSTLEIQRTEQGDSAMYLCASSTGTENTGELFFGEGSRLTVL.

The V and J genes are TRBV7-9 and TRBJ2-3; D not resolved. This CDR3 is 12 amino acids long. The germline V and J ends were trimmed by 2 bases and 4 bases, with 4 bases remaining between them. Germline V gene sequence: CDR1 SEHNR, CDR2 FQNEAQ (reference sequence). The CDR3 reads CASSLFADTQYF. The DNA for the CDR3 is TGTGCCAGCAGCTTATTCGCAGATACGCAGTATTTT.

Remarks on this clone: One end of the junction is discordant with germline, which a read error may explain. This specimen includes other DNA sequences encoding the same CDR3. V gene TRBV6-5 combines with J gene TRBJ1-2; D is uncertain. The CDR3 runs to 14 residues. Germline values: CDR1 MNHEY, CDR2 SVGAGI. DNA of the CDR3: TGTGCCAGCAGCTACTCTTCAGCTAACTATGGCTACACCTTC. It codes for CASSYSSANYGYTF.

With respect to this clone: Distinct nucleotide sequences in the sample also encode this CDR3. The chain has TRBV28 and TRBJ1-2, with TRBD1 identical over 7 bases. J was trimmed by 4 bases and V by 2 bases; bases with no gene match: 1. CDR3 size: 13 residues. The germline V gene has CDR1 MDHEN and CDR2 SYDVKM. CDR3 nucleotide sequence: TGTGCCAGCAGTTTAAGGGACAGCTATGGCTACACCTTC. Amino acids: CASSLRDSYGYTF.

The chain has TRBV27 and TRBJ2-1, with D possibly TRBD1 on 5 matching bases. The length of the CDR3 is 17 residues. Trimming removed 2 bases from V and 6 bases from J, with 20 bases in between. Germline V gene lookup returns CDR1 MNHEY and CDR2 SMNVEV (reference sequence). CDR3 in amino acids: CASSLLTKAGYSNEQFF. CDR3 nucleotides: TGTGCCAGCAGTTTACTAACCAAGGCAGGGTACTCCAATGAGCAGTTCTTC.

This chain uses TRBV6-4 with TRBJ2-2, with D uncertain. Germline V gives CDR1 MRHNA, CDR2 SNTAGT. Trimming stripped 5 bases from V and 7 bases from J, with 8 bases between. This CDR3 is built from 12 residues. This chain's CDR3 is CASSPNGGELFF. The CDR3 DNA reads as TGTGCCAGCAGTCCCAATGGCGGGGAGCTGTTTTTT.

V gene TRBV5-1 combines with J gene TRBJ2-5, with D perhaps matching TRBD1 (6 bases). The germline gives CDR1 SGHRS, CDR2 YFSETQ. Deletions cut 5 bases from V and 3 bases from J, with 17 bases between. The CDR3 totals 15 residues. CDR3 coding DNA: TGCGCCAGCAGGCTGGCTTTGGACAGAGAAGAGACCCAGTACTTC. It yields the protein CASRLALDREETQYF.

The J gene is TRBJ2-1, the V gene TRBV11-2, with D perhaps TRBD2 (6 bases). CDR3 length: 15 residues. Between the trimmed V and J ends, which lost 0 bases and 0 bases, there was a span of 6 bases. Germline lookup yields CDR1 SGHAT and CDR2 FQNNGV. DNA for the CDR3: TGTGCCAGCAGCTTAGACGGGAGCTCCTACAATGAGCAGTTCTTC. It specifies CASSLDGSSYNEQFF.

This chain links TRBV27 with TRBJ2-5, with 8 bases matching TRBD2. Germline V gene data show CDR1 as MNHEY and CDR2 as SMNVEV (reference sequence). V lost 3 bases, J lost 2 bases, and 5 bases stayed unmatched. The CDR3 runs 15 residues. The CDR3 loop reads CASSFFGGGQETQYF. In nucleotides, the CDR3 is TGTGCCAGCAGTTTTTTCGGCGGGGGGCAAGAGACCCAGTACTTC.

Here the CDR3 reads CASSGEGPFTDTQYF. CDR3 sequence (DNA): TGTGCCAGCAGTGGGGAGGGACCCTTCACAGATACGCAGTATTTT. The chain couples TRBV6-6 to TRBJ2-3; the match to TRBD2 covers 7 bases. V dropped 5 bases and J dropped 2; count of bases not matched to a gene: 7. The CDR3 consists of 15 residues. CDR1 is MNHNY, CDR2 SVGAGI, per germline (reference sequence).

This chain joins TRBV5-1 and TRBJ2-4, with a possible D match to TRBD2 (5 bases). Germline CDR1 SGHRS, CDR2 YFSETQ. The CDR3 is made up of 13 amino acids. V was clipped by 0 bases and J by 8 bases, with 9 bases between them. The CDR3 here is CASSLGGWDIQYF. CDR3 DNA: TGCGCCAGCAGCTTGGGAGGGTGGGACATTCAGTACTTC.

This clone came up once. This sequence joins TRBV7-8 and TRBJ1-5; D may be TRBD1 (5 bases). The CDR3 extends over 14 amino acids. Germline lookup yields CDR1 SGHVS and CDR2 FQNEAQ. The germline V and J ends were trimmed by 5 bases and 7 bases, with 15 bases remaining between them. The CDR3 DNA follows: TGTGCCAGCAGCCAGGGCCCCCCGGGACAGCCCCAGCATTTT. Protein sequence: CASSQGPPGQPQHF.

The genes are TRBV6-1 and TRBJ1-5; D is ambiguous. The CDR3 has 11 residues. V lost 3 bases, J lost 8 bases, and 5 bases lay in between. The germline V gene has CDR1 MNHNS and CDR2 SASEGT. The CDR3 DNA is TGTGCCAGCAGTGAGATTGAGCCCCAGCATTTT. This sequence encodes CASSEIEPQHF.